This T cell receptor (beta chain) was retrieved from a study of early T cells in non-severe SARS-CoV-2 infection. Study context: Sequenced bulk RNA came from whole blood that was unsorted, and chains were unpaired.

The CDR3 loop spans 15 amino acids. V was cut by 2 bases and J by 3 bases, with 13 bases left in between. Germline V gives CDR1 LGHDT, CDR2 YNNKEL (reference sequence). General study findings and limits: The study's VDJdb matching favored anti-spike CD8 responses and missed private and CD4 specificities.

This clonotype was detected only a few times. Its antigen is unidentified. Attachment of unique molecular identifiers to individual cDNA molecules was performed. TCRdb passed the 5' RACE reads through MiXCR, listing each CDR3 protein once. The sample includes tens of thousands of distinct CDR3 sequences, 4% to 5.5% of them seen just once. The sequencing sample was made of whole blood. The chain carries TRBV3-1 and TRBJ2-5; D may be TRBD1 or TRBD2 (5 bases each). This clonotype originated in an adult who was a healthcare worker with PCR-confirmed SARS-CoV-2 infection or an uninfected control (not recorded which). The CDR3 DNA reads as TGTGCCAGCAGCCAAACGGTGTTGGGGGAAGAGACCCAGTACTTC. Residues: CASSQTVLGEETQYF.